One and the same sample provided the 2 T cell receptor beta chains below, sequenced in a study of spatial heterogeneity in lung cancer (dated by TCRdb to about 2019). Library generation was performed with 5' RACE. Reads for this sample came from a NextSeq 500. The raw public reads went through TCRdb reprocessing: fastp at Q25, MiXCR clone calling, in-frame beta chains kept. Here each entry gathers all rows of one CDR3 protein and keeps the most common genes and DNA. Counted in this sample were around 12,000 distinct CDR3 sequences; 14% of them appeared once. About 35% of the sample comes from the top ten. The time point label, read with the paper, signifies: sample taken at primary tumor resection. TCR sequencing used whole RNA extracted from tumor and nontumor lung tissue, or from cryopreserved PBMC samples, without cell sorting. The sample in question was PBMCs, obtained at surgery. These receptors were taken from a male donor with early-stage non-small cell lung cancer.

This clonotype was counted ten times or more. J is TRBJ2-1 and V is TRBV29-1; no definite D call. This CDR3 contains 10 residues. CDR1 and CDR2 from the germline V gene are SQVTM and ANQGSEA. V lost 4 bases and J 6 bases, leaving 4 bases between the germline ends. In nucleotides, the CDR3 is TGCAGCGTTGGGTCCAATGAGCAGTTCTTC. It yields the protein CSVGSNEQFF.

This clonotype appeared many times. The chain joins TRBV20-1 to TRBJ2-7, with D unclear. The V gene's germline CDR1 is DFQATT and CDR2 SNEGSKA (reference sequence). V lost 7 bases, J lost 3 bases, and 13 bases lay in between. The CDR3 contains 12 residues. The DNA for the CDR3 is TGCAGTGGGGATAGTGGGGTCTACGAGCAGTACTTC. The encoded protein is CSGDSGVYEQYF.